Reported below is one T cell receptor (beta chain). TCRdb re-derived calls from the 5' RACE reads in MiXCR, one entry per CDR3 protein. The top ten hold 3.2% of the sample, which has roughly 58,000 distinct CDR3 sequences, roughly 20% seen once. The CDR3 is 14 amino acids. Germline CDR1 and CDR2: MNHEY and SVGAGI. J was trimmed by 4 bases and V by 6 bases; bases with no gene match: 8. Cells sorted as Tregs were CD4+, CD25+ and CD127-/low. The rearrangement joins TRBV6-5 to TRBJ1-2; 7 nucleotides match TRBD1. The source of this sequence is a female donor with breast cancer. The sequencing sample was made of tumor-infiltrating Tregs sorted from the breast tumor. CDR3 residues: CASRGTGVRYGYTF. The CDR3 DNA follows: TGTGCCAGCAGGGGAACAGGGGTGCGCTATGGCTACACCTTC.